This T cell receptor (beta chain) was captured by sequencing in a study of blood T cell repertoires in COVID-19. Generated by immunoSEQ multiplex PCR, the TCRdb table keeps only in-frame clones and is missing some. The table lists some 260,000 clones, about 90% of them singletons. The CDR3 has 14 amino acids. J was trimmed by 4 bases and V by 4 bases; bases with no gene match: 6. Per germline, CDR1 SNHLY and CDR2 FYNNEI. This clonotype originated in a woman aged 25 to 45 with acute COVID-19. Material for sequencing was PBMCs or T cells enriched from blood (not recorded which). The chain combines TRBV2 with TRBJ1-2; 7 positions agree with TRBD1. CDR3 residues: CASSGRDRVYGYTF. Here the CDR3 DNA reads TGTGCCAGCAGTGGGCGGGACAGAGTCTATGGCTACACCTTC.